Following are 10 T cell receptor beta chains from one sample sequenced in a study of PD-1 blockade in classical Hodgkin lymphoma. Time point denoted: cycle 4 day 1 (C4D1), after less than 7 weeks of nivolumab. All patients relapsed after autologous stem cell transplantation, and brentuximab vedotin exposure varied. Profiling relied on immunoSEQ multiplex PCR, and the TCRdb table lists in-frame clones only, not all of them. The table has 96,000 or so clones, around 93% seen once. The specimen comprised peripheral blood mononuclear cells (PBMCs), sampled before the fourth cycle of nivolumab. The receptors were gathered from a human donor with classical Hodgkin lymphoma.

This chain links TRBV28 with TRBJ2-1, with no clear D. Germline V gene sequence: CDR1 MDHEN, CDR2 SYDVKM. V lost 3 bases, J lost 3 bases, and 6 bases lay in between. The CDR3 covers 13 residues. The CDR3 DNA follows: TGTGCCAGCAGTTTGGTAGGCTACAATGAGCAGTTCTTC. Translated: CASSLVGYNEQFF.

The chain combines TRBV7-9 with TRBJ2-7; no clear D gene. V was cut by 3 bases and J by 3 bases, with 6 bases left in between. The CDR3 loop spans 12 amino acids. From germline, CDR1 is SEHNR and CDR2 FQNEAQ (reference sequence). CDR3 amino acids: CASSFSGYEQYF. The DNA for the CDR3 is TGTGCCAGCAGCTTCTCTGGCTACGAGCAGTACTTC. Full variable domain (rest looked up from reference TRBV7-9 and TRBJ2-7): DTGVSQNPRHKITKRGQNVTFRCDPISEHNRLYWYRQTLGQGPEFLTYFQNEAQLEKSRLLSDRFSAERPKGSFSTLEIQRTEQGDSAMYLCASSFSGYEQYFGPGTRLTVT.

This chain's CDR3 is CASSQTGPYEQYF. The DNA for the CDR3 is TGTGCCAGCAGTCAGACGGGGCCCTACGAGCAGTACTTC. V is TRBV27 and J is TRBJ2-7, with D perhaps given as TRBD1 or TRBD2 (5 bases each). Germline CDR1 MNHEY, CDR2 SMNVEV (reference sequence). Trimming took 5 bases from V and 2 from J, leaving 10 bases between them. CDR3 length: 13 residues.

CDR3 nucleotide sequence: TGTGCCTGGTTACACACCCGGGGCAGGGTAAAGACCCAGTACTTC. Translated, it gives CAWLHTRGRVKTQYF. The V and J genes are TRBV30 and TRBJ2-5; D is perhaps TRBD1 or TRBD2 (5 bases each). There are 15 residues in the CDR3. CDR1 is GTSNPN and CDR2 is SVGIG in the germline V gene (reference sequence). Trimming shortened V by 5 bases and J by 6 bases, and 22 bases separated the two germline ends.

The chain carries TRBV9 and TRBJ2-1; D is undetermined. The CDR3 runs to 15 residues. Germline-derived CDR1 and CDR2 are SGDLS and YYNGEE. V shed 0 bases and J shed 3 bases, with 10 bases lying between them. The DNA of the CDR3 is TGTGCCAGCAGCGTAGGCGACTCCTACTACAATGAGCAGTTCTTC. This translates into CASSVGDSYYNEQFF.

The chain carries TRBV18 and TRBJ1-5; D may be TRBD1 (5 bases). Germline CDR1 and CDR2: KGHSH and LQKENI. V was cut by 3 bases and J by 0 bases, with 12 bases left in between. The CDR3 is 16 residues long. In nucleotides, the CDR3 is TGTGCCAGCTCACCGAAGGAGGGGATTAGCAATCAGCCCCAGCATTTT. It encodes CASSPKEGISNQPQHF. Full variable domain (missing parts from reference TRBV18 and TRBJ1-5): NAGVMQNPRHLVRRRGQEARLRCSPMKGHSHVYWYRQLPEEGLKFMVYLQKENIIDESGMPKERFSAEFPKEGPSILRIQQVVRGDSAAYFCASSPKEGISNQPQHFGDGTRLSIL.

The chain recombines TRBV5-1 with TRBJ2-1, with 9 bases identical to TRBD1. Germline V gene data show CDR1 as SGHRS and CDR2 as YFSETQ. The CDR3 contains 17 residues. J gave up 1 base and V 7 bases, and 12 bases lay outside the gene matches. CDR3 sequence: CASLPGQGSSSYNEQFF. CDR3 nucleotides: TGCGCCAGCTTACCGGGACAGGGAAGTTCTTCCTACAATGAGCAGTTCTTC.

This chain uses TRBV5-6 with TRBJ2-3; TRBD2 matches at 14 bases. The CDR3 is 16 amino acids. J was trimmed by 6 bases and V by 2 bases; bases with no gene match: 5. The V gene's germline CDR1 is SGHDT and CDR2 YYEEEE. The CDR3 reads CASSFRTSGRSDTQYF. The CDR3 nucleotides read TGTGCCAGCAGCTTTCGGACTAGCGGGAGGAGCGATACGCAGTATTTT.

This sequence joins TRBV2 and TRBJ1-4; D unclear. The CDR3 has 12 residues. The V and J ends lost 8 bases and 10 bases respectively, with 14 bases between them. Germline V gene lookup returns CDR1 SNHLY and CDR2 FYNNEI. CDR3 amino acids: CASAHPSGKLFF. CDR3 bases: TGTGCCAGCGCCCACCCATCGGGAAAACTGTTTTTT.

The chain has TRBV28 and TRBJ2-7; possible D gene TRBD1, 6 bases. The CDR3 totals 13 residues. Germline V CDR1 and CDR2: MDHEN, SYDVKM. The V gene lost 7 bases and the J gene lost 6 bases, with 16 bases spanning the gap. The CDR3 DNA reads TGTGCCAGCACCAGACAGGTCCTGGTCGAGCAGTACTTC. Translation: CASTRQVLVEQYF.